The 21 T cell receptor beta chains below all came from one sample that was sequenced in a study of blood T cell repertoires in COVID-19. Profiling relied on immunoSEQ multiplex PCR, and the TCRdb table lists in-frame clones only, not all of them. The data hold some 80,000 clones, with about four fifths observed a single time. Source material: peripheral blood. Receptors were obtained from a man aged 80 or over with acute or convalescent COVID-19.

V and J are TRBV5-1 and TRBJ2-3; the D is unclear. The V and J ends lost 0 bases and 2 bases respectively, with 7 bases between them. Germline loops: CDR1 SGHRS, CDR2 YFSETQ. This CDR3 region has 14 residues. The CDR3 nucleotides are TGCGCCAGCAGCTTGGTGGCAGACACAGATACGCAGTATTTT. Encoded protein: CASSLVADTDTQYF. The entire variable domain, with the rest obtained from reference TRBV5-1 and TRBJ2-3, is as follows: KAGVTQTPRYLIKTRGQQVTLSCSPISGHRSVSWYQQTPGQGLQFLFEYFSETQRNKGNFPGRFSGRQFSNSRSEMNVSTLELGDSALYLCASSLVADTDTQYFGPGTRLTVL.

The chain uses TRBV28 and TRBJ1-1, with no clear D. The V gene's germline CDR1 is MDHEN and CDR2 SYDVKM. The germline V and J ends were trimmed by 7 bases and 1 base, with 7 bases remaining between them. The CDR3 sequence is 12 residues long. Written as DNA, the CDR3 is TGTGCCAGCACCCCCCGGAACACTGAAGCTTTCTTT. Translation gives CASTPRNTEAFF. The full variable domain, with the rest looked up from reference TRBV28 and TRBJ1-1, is DVKVTQSSRYLVKRTGEKVFLECVQDMDHENMFWYRQDPGLGLRLIYFSYDVKMKEKGDIPEGYSVSREKKERFSLILESASTNQTSMYLCASTPRNTEAFFGQGTRLTVV.

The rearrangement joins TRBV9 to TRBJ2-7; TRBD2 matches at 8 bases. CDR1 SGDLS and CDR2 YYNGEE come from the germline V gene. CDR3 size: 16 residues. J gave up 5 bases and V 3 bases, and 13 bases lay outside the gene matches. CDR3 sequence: CASSARGGSGSNEQYF. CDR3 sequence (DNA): TGTGCCAGCAGCGCCCGCGGAGGGAGCGGGAGCAACGAGCAGTACTTC. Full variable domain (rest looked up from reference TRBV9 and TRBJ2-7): DSGVTQTPKHLITATGQRVTLRCSPRSGDLSVYWYQQSLDQGLQFLIQYYNGEERAKGNILERFSAQQFPDLHSELNLSSLELGDSALYFCASSARGGSGSNEQYFGPGTRLTVT.

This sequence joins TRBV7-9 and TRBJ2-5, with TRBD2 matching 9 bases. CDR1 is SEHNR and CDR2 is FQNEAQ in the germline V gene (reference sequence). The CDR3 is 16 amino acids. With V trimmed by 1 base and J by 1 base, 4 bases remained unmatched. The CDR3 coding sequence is TGTGCCAGCAGCTTAGGCGGAGCGGGAGGCCAAGAGACCCAGTACTTC. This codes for CASSLGGAGGQETQYF.

The CDR3 region is CASSLLRGHYGYTF. CDR3 sequence (DNA): TGTGCCAGCAGTTTATTGAGGGGGCACTATGGCTACACCTTC. V is TRBV28 and J is TRBJ1-2; 7 positions match TRBD1. This CDR3 has 14 amino acids. The V gene end was trimmed by 1 base and the J gene end by 3 bases; junction bases not matched to a gene: 2. Germline CDR1 reads MDHEN; CDR2 reads SYDVKM.

The CDR3 spells CAWSVKGAGNTIYF. For the CDR3, the DNA is TGTGCCTGGAGTGTAAAGGGAGCAGGAAACACCATATATTTT. The J gene is TRBJ1-3, the V gene TRBV30; D uncertain. Deletions cut 0 bases from V and 4 bases from J, with 10 bases between. From germline, CDR1 is GTSNPN and CDR2 SVGIG (reference sequence). There are 14 residues in the CDR3.

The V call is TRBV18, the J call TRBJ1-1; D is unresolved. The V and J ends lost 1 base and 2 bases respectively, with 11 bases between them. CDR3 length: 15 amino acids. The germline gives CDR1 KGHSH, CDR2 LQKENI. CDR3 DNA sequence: TGTGCCAGCTCACCACATGAGGTGTTCAACACTGAAGCTTTCTTT. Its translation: CASSPHEVFNTEAFF.

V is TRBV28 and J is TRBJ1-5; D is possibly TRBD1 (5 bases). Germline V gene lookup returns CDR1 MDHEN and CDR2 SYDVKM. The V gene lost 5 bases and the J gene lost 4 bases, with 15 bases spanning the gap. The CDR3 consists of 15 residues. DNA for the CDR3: TGTGCCAGCAGTACCCCAAGACAGAAAAATCAGCCCCAGCATTTT. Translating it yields CASSTPRQKNQPQHF.

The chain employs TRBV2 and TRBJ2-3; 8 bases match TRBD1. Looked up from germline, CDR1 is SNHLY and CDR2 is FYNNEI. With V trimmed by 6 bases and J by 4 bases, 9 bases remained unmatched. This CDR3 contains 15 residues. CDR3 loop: CASRRQGIRADTQYF. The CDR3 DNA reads TGTGCCAGCAGGAGACAGGGGATTCGGGCAGATACGCAGTATTTT.

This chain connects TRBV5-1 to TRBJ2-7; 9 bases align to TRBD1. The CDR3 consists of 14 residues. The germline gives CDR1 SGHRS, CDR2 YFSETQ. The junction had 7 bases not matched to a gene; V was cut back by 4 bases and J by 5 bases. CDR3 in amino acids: CASSHGQGSHEQYF. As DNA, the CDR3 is TGCGCCAGCAGCCACGGACAGGGGAGTCACGAGCAGTACTTC.

The CDR3 region has the DNA TGCGCCAGCAGCTTGAGTGGACAGGGCAGAACTGAAGCTTTCTTT. It is translated as CASSLSGQGRTEAFF. The V and J genes are TRBV5-1 and TRBJ1-1; 8 nucleotides match TRBD1. Germline trimming cut 1 base from V and 5 bases from J; bases unmatched to any gene: 7. Per germline, CDR1 SGHRS and CDR2 YFSETQ. This CDR3 is 15 amino acids long.

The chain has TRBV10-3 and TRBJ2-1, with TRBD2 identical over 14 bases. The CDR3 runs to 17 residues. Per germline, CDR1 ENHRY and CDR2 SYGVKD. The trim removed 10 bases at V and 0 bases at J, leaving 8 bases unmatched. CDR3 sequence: CATGLAGGISSYNEQFF. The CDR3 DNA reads TGTGCCACCGGACTAGCGGGAGGTATAAGCTCCTACAATGAGCAGTTCTTC.

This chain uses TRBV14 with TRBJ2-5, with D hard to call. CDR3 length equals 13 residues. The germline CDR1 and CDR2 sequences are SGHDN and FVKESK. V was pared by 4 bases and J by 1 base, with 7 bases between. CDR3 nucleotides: TGTGCCAGCAGCCGAACATTCCAAGAGACCCAGTACTTC. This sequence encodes CASSRTFQETQYF.

The CDR3 nucleotides read TGTGCCAGCAGTTTGAGTGATGGTGACAATGAGCAGTTCTTC. This encodes CASSLSDGDNEQFF. The chain recombines TRBV28 with TRBJ2-1; D unclear. CDR3 length: 14 residues. V was clipped by 3 bases and J by 5 bases, with 11 bases between them. From germline, CDR1 is MDHEN and CDR2 SYDVKM.

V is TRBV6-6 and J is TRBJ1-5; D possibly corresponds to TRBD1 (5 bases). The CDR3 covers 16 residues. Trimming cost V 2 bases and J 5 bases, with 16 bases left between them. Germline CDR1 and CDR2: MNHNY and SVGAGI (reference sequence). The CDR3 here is CASSYLSGPGDQPQHF. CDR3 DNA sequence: TGTGCCAGCAGTTACCTAAGCGGACCGGGGGATCAGCCCCAGCATTTT.

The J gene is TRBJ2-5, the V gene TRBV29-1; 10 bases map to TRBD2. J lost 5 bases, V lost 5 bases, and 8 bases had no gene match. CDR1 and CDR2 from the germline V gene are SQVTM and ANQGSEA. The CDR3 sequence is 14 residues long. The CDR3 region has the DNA TGCAGCGTTCTCAGCGGGAGGGCCTATGAGACCCAGTACTTC. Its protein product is CSVLSGRAYETQYF.

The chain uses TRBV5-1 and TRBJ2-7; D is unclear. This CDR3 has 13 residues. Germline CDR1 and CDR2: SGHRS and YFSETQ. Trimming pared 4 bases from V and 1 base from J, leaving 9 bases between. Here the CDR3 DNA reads TGCGCCAGCAGCCCCCCAGTGTCCTACGAGCAGTACTTC. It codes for CASSPPVSYEQYF.

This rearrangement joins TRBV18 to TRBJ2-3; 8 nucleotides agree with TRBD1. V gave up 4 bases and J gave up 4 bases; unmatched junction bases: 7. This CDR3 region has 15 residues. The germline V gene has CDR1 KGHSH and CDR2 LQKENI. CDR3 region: CASSHGTGGADTQYF. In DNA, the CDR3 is TGTGCCAGCTCACATGGGACAGGCGGGGCAGATACGCAGTATTTT. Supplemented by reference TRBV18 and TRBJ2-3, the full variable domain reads NAGVMQNPRHLVRRRGQEARLRCSPMKGHSHVYWYRQLPEEGLKFMVYLQKENIIDESGMPKERFSAEFPKEGPSILRIQQVVRGDSAAYFCASSHGTGGADTQYFGPGTRLTVL.

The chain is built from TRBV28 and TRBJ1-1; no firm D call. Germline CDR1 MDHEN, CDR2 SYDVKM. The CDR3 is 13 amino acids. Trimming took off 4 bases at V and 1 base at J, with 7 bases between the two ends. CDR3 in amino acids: CASSWGGNTEAFF. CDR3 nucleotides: TGTGCCAGCAGTTGGGGAGGGAACACTGAAGCTTTCTTT.

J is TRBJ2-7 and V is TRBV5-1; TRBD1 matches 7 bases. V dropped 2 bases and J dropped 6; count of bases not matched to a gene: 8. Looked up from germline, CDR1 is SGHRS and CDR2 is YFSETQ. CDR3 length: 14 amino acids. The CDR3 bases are TGCGCCAGCAGCTTAATCTTGACAGGGACCGAGCAGTACTTC. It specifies CASSLILTGTEQYF.

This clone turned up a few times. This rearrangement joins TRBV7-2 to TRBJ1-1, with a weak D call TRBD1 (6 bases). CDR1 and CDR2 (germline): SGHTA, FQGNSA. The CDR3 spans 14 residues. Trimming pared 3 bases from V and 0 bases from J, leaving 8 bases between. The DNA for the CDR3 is TGTGCCAGCAGCTTGGGACATGTGAACACTGAAGCTTTCTTT. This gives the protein CASSLGHVNTEAFF. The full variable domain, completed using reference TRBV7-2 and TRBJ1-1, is GAGVSQSPSNKVTEKGKDVELRCDPISGHTALYWYRQSLGQGLEFLIYFQGNSAPDKSGLPSDRFSAERTGGSVSTLTIQRTQQEDSAVYLCASSLGHVNTEAFFGQGTRLTVV.